This is a list of T cell receptor beta chains from one sample in a study of T-cell memory formation after mild COVID-19. TCRdb re-analysed the 5' RACE reads in MiXCR, keeping a single row per CDR3 protein. The profile shows 560,000 or so distinct CDR3 sequences, 17% of them singletons. The specimen sequenced was PBMCs or a T cell subset sorted from them (not recorded which). The receptors were sampled from an adult woman who had mild COVID-19 (a few samples of this study predate the infection). Cell type and time point are not known. Both conserved end residues are part of each CDR3. D genes are given only for firm matches. Clone size is not always given. Where it is, it says once, few, many or a class for expanded clones.

j_gene | abundance | v_gene | d_gene | CDR3nt | CDR3aa
TRBJ2-5 | NA | TRBV12-3/TRBV12-4 | TRBD2 | TGTGCCAGCAGTCCCAATCTCGGGACTAGCGGGAGGGCCGGGGAGACCCAGTACTTC | CASSPNLGTSGRAGETQYF
TRBJ1-6 | many | TRBV12-3/TRBV12-4 | NA | TGTGCCAGCAGTTGGACGTCTTCACCCCTCCACTTT | CASSWTSSPLHF
TRBJ1-4 | NA | TRBV12-3/TRBV12-4 | NA | TGTGCCAGCAGTTTAGGGGTCACCCCATCAGGGCTGTTTTTT | CASSLGVTPSGLFF
TRBJ2-1 | NA | TRBV20-1 | NA | TGCAGTGCTAGGGGAATCTACAATGAGCAGTTCTTC | CSARGIYNEQFF
TRBJ2-5 | few | TRBV12-3/TRBV12-4 | NA | TGTGCCAGCAGTTGGAGGGTCGAAACCCAGTACTTC | CASSWRVETQYF
TRBJ1-3 | NA | TRBV11-2 | TRBD1 | TGTGCCAGCAGCTTCGGGACAGCTTCCTCTGGAAACACCATATATTTT | CASSFGTASSGNTIYF
TRBJ1-4 | NA | TRBV12-3/TRBV12-4 | TRBD1 | TGTGCCAGCAGTTACAGGGGAAGAGGAGAAAAACTGTTTTTT | CASSYRGRGEKLFF
TRBJ2-7 | few | TRBV2 | NA | TGTGCCAGCATCCCGGTAGGAGACTCCTACGAGCAGTACTTC | CASIPVGDSYEQYF
TRBJ2-7 | few | TRBV20-1 | TRBD2 | TGCAGTGCTCGCCGACTAGCGGGAGACTCCTACGAGCAGTACTTC | CSARRLAGDSYEQYF
TRBJ2-3 | few | TRBV2 | NA | TGTGCCAGCAGTGGCGGGTGGGGCACAGATACGCAGTATTTT | CASSGGWGTDTQYF